This T cell receptor beta chain was profiled in a study of blood T cells in healthy people across ages. Samples each yielded at least 6 micrograms of total RNA. It was with a sample-barcoded 5' primer and a J-beta primer mix that a second PCR of roughly 7 to 12 cycles was run. TCRdb reprocessed the 5' RACE reads via MiXCR and lists one record per CDR3 protein. In the table there are roughly 830,000 distinct CDR3 sequences, less than 80% of which are singletons. Per the germline V gene, CDR1 is SNHLY and CDR2 is FYNNEI. Trimming cost V 7 bases and J 3 bases, with 14 bases left between them. The CDR3 has 14 amino acids. This clonotype was seen a few times.

The TCR comes from a man aged 25-45 years in good health. Sequencing was done on a sample of blood. The chain recombines TRBV2 with TRBJ2-3; either TRBD1 or TRBD2 may fit D (5 bases each). CDR3: CASTRAGTTDTQYF. The CDR3 DNA is TGTGCCAGCACCCGAGCCGGGACGACAGATACGCAGTATTTT.